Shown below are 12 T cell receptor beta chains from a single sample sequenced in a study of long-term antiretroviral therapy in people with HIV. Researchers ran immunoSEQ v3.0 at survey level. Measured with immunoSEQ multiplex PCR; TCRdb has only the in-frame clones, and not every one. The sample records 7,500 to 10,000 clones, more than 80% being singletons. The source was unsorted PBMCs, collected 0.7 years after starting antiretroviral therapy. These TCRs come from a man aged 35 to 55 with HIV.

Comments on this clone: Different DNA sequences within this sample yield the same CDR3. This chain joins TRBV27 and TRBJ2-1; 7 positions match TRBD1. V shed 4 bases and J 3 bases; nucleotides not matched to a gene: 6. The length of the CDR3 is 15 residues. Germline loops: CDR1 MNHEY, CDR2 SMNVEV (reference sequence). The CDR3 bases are TGTGCCAGCAGTTATCCGACAGGGCGCTACAATGAGCAGTTCTTC. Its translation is CASSYPTGRYNEQFF.

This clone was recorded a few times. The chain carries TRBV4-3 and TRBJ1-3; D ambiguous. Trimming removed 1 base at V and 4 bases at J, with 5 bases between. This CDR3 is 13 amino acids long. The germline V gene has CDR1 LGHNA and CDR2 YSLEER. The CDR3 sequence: CASSQVQGNTIYF. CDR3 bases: TGCGCCAGCAGCCAAGTACAGGGAAACACCATATATTTT.

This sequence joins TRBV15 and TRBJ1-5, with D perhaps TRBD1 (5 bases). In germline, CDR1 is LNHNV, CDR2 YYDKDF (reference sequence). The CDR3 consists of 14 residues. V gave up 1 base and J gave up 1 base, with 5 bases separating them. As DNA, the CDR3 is TGTGCCACCAGCAGAGGACAGAGCAATCAGCCCCAGCATTTT. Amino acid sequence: CATSRGQSNQPQHF.

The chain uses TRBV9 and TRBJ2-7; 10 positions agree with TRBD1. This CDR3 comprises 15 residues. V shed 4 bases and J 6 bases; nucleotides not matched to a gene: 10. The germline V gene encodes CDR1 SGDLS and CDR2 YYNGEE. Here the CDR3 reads CASSLRDRGSGEQYF. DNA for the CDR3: TGTGCCAGCAGCCTCCGGGACAGGGGATCCGGCGAGCAGTACTTC.

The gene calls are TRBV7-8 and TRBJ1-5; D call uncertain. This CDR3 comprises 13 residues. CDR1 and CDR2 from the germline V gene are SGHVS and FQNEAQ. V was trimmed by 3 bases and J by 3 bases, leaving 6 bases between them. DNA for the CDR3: TGTGCCAGCAGCTTCGAAGACAATCAGCCCCAGCATTTT. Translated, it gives CASSFEDNQPQHF. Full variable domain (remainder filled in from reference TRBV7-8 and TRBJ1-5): GAGVSQSPRYKVAKRGQDVALRCDPISGHVSLFWYQQALGQGPEFLTYFQNEAQLDKSGLPSDRFFAERPEGSVSTLKIQRTQQEDSAVYLCASSFEDNQPQHFGDGTRLSIL.

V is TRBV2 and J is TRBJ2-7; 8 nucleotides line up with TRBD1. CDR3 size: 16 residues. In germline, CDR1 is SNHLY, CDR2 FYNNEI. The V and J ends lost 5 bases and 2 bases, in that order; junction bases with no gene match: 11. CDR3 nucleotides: TGTGCCAGCAGTTCCCGAAGACAGGGGCGGCCCTACGAGCAGTACTTC. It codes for CASSSRRQGRPYEQYF.

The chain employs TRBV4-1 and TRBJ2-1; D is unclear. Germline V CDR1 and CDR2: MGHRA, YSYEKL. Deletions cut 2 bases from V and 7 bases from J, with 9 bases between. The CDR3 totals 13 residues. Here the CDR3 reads CASSQSIPNEQFF. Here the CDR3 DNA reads TGCGCCAGCAGCCAAAGTATCCCGAATGAGCAGTTCTTC.

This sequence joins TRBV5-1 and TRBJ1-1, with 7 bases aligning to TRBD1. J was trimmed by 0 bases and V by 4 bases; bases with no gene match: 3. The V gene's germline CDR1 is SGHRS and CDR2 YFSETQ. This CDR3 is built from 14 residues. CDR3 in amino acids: CASSTGTVNTEAFF. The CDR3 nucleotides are TGCGCCAGCAGCACGGGGACAGTGAACACTGAAGCTTTCTTT.

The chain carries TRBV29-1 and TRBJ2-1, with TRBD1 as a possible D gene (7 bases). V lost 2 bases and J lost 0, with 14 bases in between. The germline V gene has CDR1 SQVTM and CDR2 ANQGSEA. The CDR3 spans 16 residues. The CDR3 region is CSVETGAGSSYNEQFF. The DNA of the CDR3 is TGCAGCGTTGAAACAGGGGCGGGGAGCTCCTACAATGAGCAGTTCTTC.

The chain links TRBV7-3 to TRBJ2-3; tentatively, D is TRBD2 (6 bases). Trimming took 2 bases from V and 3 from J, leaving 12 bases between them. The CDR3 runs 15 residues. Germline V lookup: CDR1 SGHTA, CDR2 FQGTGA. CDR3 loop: CASSLESGRTDTQYF. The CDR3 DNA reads TGTGCCAGCAGCTTAGAATCGGGGAGGACAGATACGCAGTATTTT.

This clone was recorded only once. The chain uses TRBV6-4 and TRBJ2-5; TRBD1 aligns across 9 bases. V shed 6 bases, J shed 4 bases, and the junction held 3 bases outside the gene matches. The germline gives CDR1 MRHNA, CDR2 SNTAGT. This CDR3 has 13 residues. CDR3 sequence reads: CASRHRGPETQYF. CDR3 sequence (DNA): TGTGCCAGCAGACACAGGGGGCCAGAGACCCAGTACTTC.

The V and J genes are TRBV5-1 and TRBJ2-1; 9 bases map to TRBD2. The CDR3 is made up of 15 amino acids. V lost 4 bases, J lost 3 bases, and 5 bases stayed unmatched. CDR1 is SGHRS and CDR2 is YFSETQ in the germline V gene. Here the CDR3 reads CASSTGLADYNEQFF. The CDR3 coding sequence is TGCGCCAGCAGCACGGGACTAGCCGACTACAATGAGCAGTTCTTC.